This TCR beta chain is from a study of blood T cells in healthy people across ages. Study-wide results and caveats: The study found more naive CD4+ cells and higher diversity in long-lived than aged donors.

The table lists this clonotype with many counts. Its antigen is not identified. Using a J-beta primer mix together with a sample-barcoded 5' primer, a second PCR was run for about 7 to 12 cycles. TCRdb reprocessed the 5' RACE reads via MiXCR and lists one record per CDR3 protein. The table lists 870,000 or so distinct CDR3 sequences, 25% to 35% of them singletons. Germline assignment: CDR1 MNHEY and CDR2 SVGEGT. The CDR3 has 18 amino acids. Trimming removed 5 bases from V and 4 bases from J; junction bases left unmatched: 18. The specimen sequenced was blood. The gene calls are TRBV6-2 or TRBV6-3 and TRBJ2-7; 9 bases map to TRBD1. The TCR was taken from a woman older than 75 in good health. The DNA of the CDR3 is TGTGCCAGCAGTCCCATGGGGCCACAGGGGGCGCGGATTTACGAGCAGTACTTC. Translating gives CASSPMGPQGARIYEQYF.